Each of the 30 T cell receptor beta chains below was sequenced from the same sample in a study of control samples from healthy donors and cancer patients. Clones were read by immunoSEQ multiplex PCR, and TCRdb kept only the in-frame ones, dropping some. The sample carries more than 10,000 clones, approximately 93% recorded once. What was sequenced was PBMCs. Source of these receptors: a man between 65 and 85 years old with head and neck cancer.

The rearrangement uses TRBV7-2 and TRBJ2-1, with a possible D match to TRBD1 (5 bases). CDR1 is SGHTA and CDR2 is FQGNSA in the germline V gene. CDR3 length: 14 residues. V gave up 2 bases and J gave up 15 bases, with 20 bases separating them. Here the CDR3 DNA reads TGTGCCAGCAGCTTAATGGGATGGGCGACAGTACTGTTCTTC. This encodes CASSLMGWATVLFF. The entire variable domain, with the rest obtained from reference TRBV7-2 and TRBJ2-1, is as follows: GAGVSQSPSNKVTEKGKDVELRCDPISGHTALYWYRQSLGQGLEFLIYFQGNSAPDKSGLPSDRFSAERTGGSVSTLTIQRTQQEDSAVYLCASSLMGWATVLFFGPGTRLTVL.

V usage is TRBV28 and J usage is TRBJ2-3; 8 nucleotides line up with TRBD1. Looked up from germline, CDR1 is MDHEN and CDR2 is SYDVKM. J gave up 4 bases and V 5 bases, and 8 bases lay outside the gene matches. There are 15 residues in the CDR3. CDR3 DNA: TGTGCCAGCAGTATTAGGACAGGGTTTGCAGATACGCAGTATTTT. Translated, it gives CASSIRTGFADTQYF. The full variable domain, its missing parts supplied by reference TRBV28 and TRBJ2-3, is DVKVTQSSRYLVKRTGEKVFLECVQDMDHENMFWYRQDPGLGLRLIYFSYDVKMKEKGDIPEGYSVSREKKERFSLILESASTNQTSMYLCASSIRTGFADTQYFGPGTRLTVL.

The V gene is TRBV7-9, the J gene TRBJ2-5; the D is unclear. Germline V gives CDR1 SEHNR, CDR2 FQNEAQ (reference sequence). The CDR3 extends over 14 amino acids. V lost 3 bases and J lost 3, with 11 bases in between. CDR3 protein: CASSFGQAKETQYF. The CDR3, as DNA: TGTGCCAGCAGCTTCGGGCAGGCGAAAGAGACCCAGTACTTC.

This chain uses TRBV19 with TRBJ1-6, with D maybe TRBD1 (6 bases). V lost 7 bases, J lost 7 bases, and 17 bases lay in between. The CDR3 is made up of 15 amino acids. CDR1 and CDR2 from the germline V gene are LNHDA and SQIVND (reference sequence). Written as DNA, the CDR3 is TGTGCCAGTAACCAAAGGACAGCCCTCAATTCACCCCTCCACTTT. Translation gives CASNQRTALNSPLHF.

The chain's CDR3 is CASSSARVPSSYEQYF. DNA for the CDR3: TGTGCCAGCAGTTCCGCCCGGGTCCCAAGCTCCTACGAGCAGTACTTC. The V gene is TRBV6-5, the J gene TRBJ2-7; no definite D call. Germline V gene lookup returns CDR1 MNHEY and CDR2 SVGAGI. This CDR3 is built from 16 residues. The V and J ends lost 4 bases and 0 bases respectively, with 16 bases between them.

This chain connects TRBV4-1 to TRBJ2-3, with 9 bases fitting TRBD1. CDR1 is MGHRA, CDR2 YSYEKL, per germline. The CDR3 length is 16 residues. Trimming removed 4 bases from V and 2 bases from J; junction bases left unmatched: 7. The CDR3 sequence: CASSRAGTGNTDTQYF. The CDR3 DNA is TGCGCCAGCAGCCGCGCCGGGACAGGGAACACAGATACGCAGTATTTT.

DNA of the CDR3: TGTGCCAGCAGCTTAAAGGGGGAACGGACTGAAGCTTTCTTT. Translating it yields CASSLKGERTEAFF. The chain joins TRBV7-8 to TRBJ1-1, with D possibly matching TRBD1 (6 bases). V lost 2 bases to trimming and J lost 5 bases, with 12 bases between them. Germline-derived CDR1 and CDR2 are SGHVS and FQNEAQ. The CDR3 runs 14 residues.

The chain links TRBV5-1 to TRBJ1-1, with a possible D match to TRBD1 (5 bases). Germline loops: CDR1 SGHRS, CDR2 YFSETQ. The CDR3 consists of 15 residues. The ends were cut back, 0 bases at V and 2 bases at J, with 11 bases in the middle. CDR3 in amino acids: CASSLVIGANTEAFF. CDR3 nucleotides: TGCGCCAGCAGCTTGGTGATTGGGGCAAACACTGAAGCTTTCTTT.

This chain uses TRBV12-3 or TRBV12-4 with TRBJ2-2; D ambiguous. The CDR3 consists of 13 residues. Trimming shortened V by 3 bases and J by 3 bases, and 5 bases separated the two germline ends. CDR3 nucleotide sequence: TGTGCCAGCAGTTTCGTCGACACCGGGGAGCTGTTTTTT. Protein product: CASSFVDTGELFF.

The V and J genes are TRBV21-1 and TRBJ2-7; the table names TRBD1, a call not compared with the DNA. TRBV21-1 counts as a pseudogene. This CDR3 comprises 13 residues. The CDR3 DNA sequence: TGTGCCAGCAGAAAGACAGGTGACTACGAGCAGTACTTC. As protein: CASRKTGDYEQYF.

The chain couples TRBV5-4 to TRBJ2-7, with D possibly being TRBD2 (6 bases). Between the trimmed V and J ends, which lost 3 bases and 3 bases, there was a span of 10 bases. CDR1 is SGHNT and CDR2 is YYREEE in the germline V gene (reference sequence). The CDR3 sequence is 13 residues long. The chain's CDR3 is CASSSTRNYEQYF. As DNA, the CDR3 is TGTGCCAGCAGCTCGACTAGAAACTACGAGCAGTACTTC.

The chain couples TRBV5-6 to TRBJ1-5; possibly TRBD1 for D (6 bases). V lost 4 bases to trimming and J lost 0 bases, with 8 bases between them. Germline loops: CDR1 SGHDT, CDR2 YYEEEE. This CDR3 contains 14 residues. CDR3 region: CASSGGYSNQPQHF. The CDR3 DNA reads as TGTGCCAGCAGCGGGGGCTATAGCAATCAGCCCCAGCATTTT.

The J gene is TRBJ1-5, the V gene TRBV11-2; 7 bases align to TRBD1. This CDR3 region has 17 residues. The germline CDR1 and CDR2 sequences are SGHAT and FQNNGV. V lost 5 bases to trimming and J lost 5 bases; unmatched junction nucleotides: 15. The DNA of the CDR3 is TGTGCCAGCAGCGTAGGGGCTGGGGGGACAGCCCATCAGCCCCAGCATTTT. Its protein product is CASSVGAGGTAHQPQHF.

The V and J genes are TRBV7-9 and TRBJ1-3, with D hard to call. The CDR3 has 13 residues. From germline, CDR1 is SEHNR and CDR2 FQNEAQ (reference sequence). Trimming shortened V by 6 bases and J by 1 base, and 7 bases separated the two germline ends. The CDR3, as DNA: TGTGCCAGCAGGAGGGAATCTGGAAACACCATATATTTT. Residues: CASRRESGNTIYF.

The DNA of the CDR3 is TGTGCCAGCAGCTTAGATGGGGAATCACCCCTCCACTTT. It is translated as CASSLDGESPLHF. This chain connects TRBV7-9 to TRBJ1-6; D is undetermined. This CDR3 is 13 amino acids long. Germline loops: CDR1 SEHNR, CDR2 FQNEAQ (reference sequence). V gave up 1 base and J gave up 10 bases, with 8 bases separating them.

CDR3 in DNA: TGCGCCAGCAGCTTGGACCTCTCCCCAAGGGAGACCCAGTACTTC. This codes for CASSLDLSPRETQYF. This chain links TRBV5-1 with TRBJ2-5; D ambiguous. Trimming pared 0 bases from V and 5 bases from J, leaving 14 bases between. The CDR3 runs to 15 residues. The germline V gene encodes CDR1 SGHRS and CDR2 YFSETQ.

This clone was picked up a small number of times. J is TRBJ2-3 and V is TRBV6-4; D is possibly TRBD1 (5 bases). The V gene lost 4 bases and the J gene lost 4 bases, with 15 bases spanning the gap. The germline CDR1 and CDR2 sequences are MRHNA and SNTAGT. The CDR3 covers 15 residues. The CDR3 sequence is CASSGQGMKADTQYF. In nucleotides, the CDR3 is TGTGCCAGCAGTGGGCAGGGAATGAAAGCAGATACGCAGTATTTT.

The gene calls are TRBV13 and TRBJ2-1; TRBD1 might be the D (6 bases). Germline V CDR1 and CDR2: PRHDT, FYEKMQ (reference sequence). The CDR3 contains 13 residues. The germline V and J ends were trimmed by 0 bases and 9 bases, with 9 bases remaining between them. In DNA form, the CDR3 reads TGTGCCAGCAGCTTAGGACAGGGATCTGAGCAGTTCTTC. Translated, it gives CASSLGQGSEQFF.

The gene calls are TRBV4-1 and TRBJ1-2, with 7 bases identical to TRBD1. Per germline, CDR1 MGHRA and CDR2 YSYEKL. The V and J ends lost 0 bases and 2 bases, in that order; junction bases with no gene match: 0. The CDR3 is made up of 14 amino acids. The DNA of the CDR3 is TGCGCCAGCAGCCAAGAGACAGGGAACTATGGCTACACCTTC. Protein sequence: CASSQETGNYGYTF.

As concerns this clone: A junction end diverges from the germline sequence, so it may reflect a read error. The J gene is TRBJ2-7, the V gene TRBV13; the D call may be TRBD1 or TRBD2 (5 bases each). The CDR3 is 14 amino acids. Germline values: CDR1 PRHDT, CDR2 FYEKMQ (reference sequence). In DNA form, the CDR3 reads TGTGCCAGCAGCCTAGGGACGCAGCAGTACGAGCAGTACTTC. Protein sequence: CASSLGTQQYEQYF.

In DNA, the CDR3 is TGTGCCAGCAGCCAAGATCGGGGAGAGACCCAGTACTTC. This translates into CASSQDRGETQYF. The chain recombines TRBV3-1 (or the pseudogene TRBV3-2) with TRBJ2-5; perhaps TRBD2 as D (5 bases). Germline values: CDR1 LGHDT, CDR2 YNNKEL (reference sequence). This CDR3 is built from 13 residues. The ends were cut back, 0 bases at V and 4 bases at J, with 6 bases in the middle.

CDR3 protein: CASSYSGQDNSPLHF. The CDR3 coding sequence is TGTGCCAGCAGTTACTCGGGGCAGGATAATTCACCCCTCCACTTT. The chain carries TRBV6-5 and TRBJ1-6, with a possible D match to TRBD1 (5 bases). The CDR3 runs 15 residues. V shed 0 bases and J shed 5 bases, with 8 bases lying between them. Germline V lookup: CDR1 MNHEY, CDR2 SVGAGI.

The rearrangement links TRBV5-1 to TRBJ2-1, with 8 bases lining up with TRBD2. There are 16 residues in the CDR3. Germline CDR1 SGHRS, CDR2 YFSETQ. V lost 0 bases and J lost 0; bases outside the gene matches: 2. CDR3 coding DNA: TGCGCCAGCAGCTTGGGAGCGGGAGCCTCCTACAATGAGCAGTTCTTC. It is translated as CASSLGAGASYNEQFF.

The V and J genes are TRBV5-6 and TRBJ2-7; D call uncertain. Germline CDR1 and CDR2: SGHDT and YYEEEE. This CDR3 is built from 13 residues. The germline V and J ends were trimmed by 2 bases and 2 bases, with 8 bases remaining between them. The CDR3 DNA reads TGTGCCAGCAGCTTCTCAGGTACCTACGAGCAGTACTTC. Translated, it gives CASSFSGTYEQYF.

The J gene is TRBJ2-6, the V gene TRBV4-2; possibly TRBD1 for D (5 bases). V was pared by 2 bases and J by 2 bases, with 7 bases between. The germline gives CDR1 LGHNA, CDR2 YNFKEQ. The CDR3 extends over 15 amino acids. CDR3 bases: TGTGCCAGCAGCCAACCAGGGACTGGGGCCAACGTCCTGACTTTC. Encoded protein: CASSQPGTGANVLTF.

The DNA of the CDR3 is TGTGCCAGCAAGGGGGCCGCTGAAGCTTTCTTT. Translation gives CASKGAAEAFF. The V and J genes are TRBV2 and TRBJ1-1, with TRBD1 matching over 7 bases. J lost 6 bases, V lost 7 bases, and 2 bases had no gene match. The CDR3 has 11 residues. Germline V gene lookup returns CDR1 SNHLY and CDR2 FYNNEI.

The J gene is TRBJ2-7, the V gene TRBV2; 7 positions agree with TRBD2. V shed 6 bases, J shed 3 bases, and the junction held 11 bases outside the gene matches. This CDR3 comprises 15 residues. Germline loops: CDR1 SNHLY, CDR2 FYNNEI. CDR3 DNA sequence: TGTGCCAGCAGCTCGGAGGCAGCGGGATTCTACGAGCAGTACTTC. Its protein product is CASSSEAAGFYEQYF.

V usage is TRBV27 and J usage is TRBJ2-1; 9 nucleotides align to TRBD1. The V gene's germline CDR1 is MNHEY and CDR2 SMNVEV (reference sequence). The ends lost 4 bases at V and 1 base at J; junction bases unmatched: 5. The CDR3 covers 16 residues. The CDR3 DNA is TGTGCCAGCAGTTCCCGGACAGGGGAGTCCTACAATGAGCAGTTCTTC. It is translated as CASSSRTGESYNEQFF.

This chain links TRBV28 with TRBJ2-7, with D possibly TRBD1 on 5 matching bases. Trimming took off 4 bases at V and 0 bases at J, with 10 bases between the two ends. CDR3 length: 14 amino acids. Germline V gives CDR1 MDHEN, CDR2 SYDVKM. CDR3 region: CASSSPGFSYEQYF. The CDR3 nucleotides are TGTGCCAGCAGTTCCCCAGGGTTCTCCTACGAGCAGTACTTC. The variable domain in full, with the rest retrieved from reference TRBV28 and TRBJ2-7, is DVKVTQSSRYLVKRTGEKVFLECVQDMDHENMFWYRQDPGLGLRLIYFSYDVKMKEKGDIPEGYSVSREKKERFSLILESASTNQTSMYLCASSSPGFSYEQYFGPGTRLTVT.

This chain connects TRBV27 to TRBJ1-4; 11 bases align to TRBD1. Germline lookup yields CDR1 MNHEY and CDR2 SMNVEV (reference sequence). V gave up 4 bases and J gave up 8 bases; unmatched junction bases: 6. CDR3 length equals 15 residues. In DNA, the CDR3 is TGTGCCAGCAGTTCGCGGACAGGGGGCAGGGAAAAACTGTTTTTT. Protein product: CASSSRTGGREKLFF.